These T cell receptor beta chains were read from a single sample in a study of T-cell reconstitution after alpha-beta-depleted transplantation in children. TCRdb reprocessed the PCR reads with MiXCR, giving one entry per CDR3 protein. The sample holds about 1,000,000 distinct CDR3 sequences; about 29% are singletons and the top ten take roughly 27%. The source material was PBMCs, mostly from graft donor cells, sampled 360 days after TCRalphabeta/CD19-depleted stem cell transplant. All receptors derive from a boy under two years old who had a stem cell transplant for SCID, so the T cells may come from the graft donor. The CDR3 runs from the conserved cysteine through the conserved F or W. D genes are given only for firm matches. A row's size may be missing; if present it is once, few, many or a size class.

clone_size j_call d_call v_call cdr3_aa cdr3_nt
. TRBJ1-4 . TRBV19 CASTLSGAEEKLFF TGTGCCAGTACCCTCTCCGGGGCAGAAGAAAAACTGTTTTTT
few TRBJ2-1 . TRBV29-1 CSVEGYKAHNEQFF TGCAGCGTTGAAGGTTACAAGGCGCACAATGAGCAGTTCTTC
. TRBJ1-2 . TRBV3-1 CASSHAKRGYTF TGTGCCAGCAGCCACGCCAAGAGAGGCTACACCTTC
. TRBJ2-5 TRBD1 TRBV27 CASSFIRDRVQETQYF TGTGCCAGCAGTTTTATCCGGGACAGGGTGCAAGAGACCCAGTACTTC
. TRBJ2-7 . TRBV7-9 CASSLLGDLTYEQYF TGTGCCAGCAGCTTATTAGGGGATCTTACCTACGAGCAGTACTTC
. TRBJ2-2 TRBD1 TRBV6-2/TRBV6-3 CASSPAPAQTGTGELFF TGTGCCAGCAGTCCCGCCCCCGCCCAGACAGGGACCGGGGAGCTGTTTTTT
. TRBJ2-3 . TRBV20-1 CSARITDTQYF TGCAGTGCTAGGATCACAGATACGCAGTATTTT
many TRBJ2-5 . TRBV4-1 CASSQDIGGGETQYF TGCGCCAGCAGCCAAGATATCGGGGGTGGGGAGACCCAGTACTTC
. TRBJ2-2 TRBD2 TRBV7-8 CASSLALSGGNTGELFF TGTGCCAGCAGCTTAGCATTAAGCGGGGGGAACACCGGGGAGCTGTTTTTT
many TRBJ2-3 . TRBV18 CASSPTDTQYF TGTGCCAGCTCACCCACAGATACGCAGTATTTT
. TRBJ2-7 . TRBV18 CASSPPWDNSYEQYF TGTGCCAGCTCACCACCGTGGGACAACTCCTACGAGCAGTACTTC
. TRBJ2-5 . TRBV7-2 CASSYRRKSGQETQYF TGTGCCAGCAGCTATCGGCGGAAGAGCGGCCAAGAGACCCAGTACTTC
. TRBJ2-7 TRBD2 TRBV20-1 CSASLALGREQYF TGCAGTGCTTCACTAGCGTTGGGACGCGAGCAGTACTTC
few TRBJ2-3 TRBD2 TRBV4-1 CASSQKAGTTDTQYF TGCGCCAGCAGCCAAAAAGCGGGGACCACAGATACGCAGTATTTT
many TRBJ2-7 TRBD1 TRBV12-3/TRBV12-4 CASSWGQAMPSYEQYF TGTGCCAGCAGTTGGGGACAGGCCATGCCCTCCTACGAGCAGTACTTC
. TRBJ2-3 TRBD1 TRBV6-1 CASNVVGGPTDTQYF TGTGCCAGCAATGTGGTAGGGGGCCCCACAGATACGCAGTATTTT
many TRBJ2-7 . TRBV11-2 CASSFYYEQYF TGTGCCAGCAGCTTTTATTACGAGCAGTACTTC
once TRBJ2-4 TRBD2 TRBV28 CASRPPGEGNIQYF TGTGCCAGCAGGCCCCCGGGGGAGGGGAACATTCAGTACTTC
. TRBJ2-7 . TRBV7-3 CASSLKVEQYF TGTGCCAGCAGCTTAAAGGTCGAGCAGTACTTC
. TRBJ1-3 . TRBV12-3/TRBV12-4 CASRPRTAGNTIYF TGTGCCAGCCGGCCCAGGACAGCCGGAAACACCATATATTTT
few TRBJ2-5 . TRBV4-2 CASSQEDLPGRREETQYF TGTGCCAGCAGCCAAGAAGATCTACCGGGCCGGAGGGAAGAGACCCAGTACTTC
few TRBJ2-3 TRBD2 TRBV2 CASSDPSGAPARADTQYF TGTGCCAGCAGTGATCCCAGCGGGGCACCCGCGAGGGCAGATACGCAGTATTTT
. TRBJ1-1 . TRBV2 CASSERGGHTQAFF TGTGCCAGCAGTGAAAGGGGAGGGCACACTCAAGCTTTCTTT
. TRBJ2-5 TRBD1 TRBV5-1 CASSNRQGAQETQYF TGCGCCAGCAGCAACCGACAGGGGGCACAGGAGACCCAGTACTTC
once TRBJ2-1 TRBD2 TRBV13 CASSASGDNEQFF TGTGCCAGTTCGGCTAGCGGAGACAATGAGCAGTTCTTC